This is a list of T cell receptor beta chains from one sample in a study of blood T cell repertoires in COVID-19. This table comes from immunoSEQ multiplex PCR, and its TCRdb copy is limited to in-frame clones, with some not included. The sample includes about 360,000 clones, 70% to 90% seen only once; the top ten take around 7.4%. The source material was peripheral blood. The receptors originated from a woman in her sixties or seventies with COVID-19, enrolled during active disease. The CDR3 runs from the conserved cysteine through the conserved F or W. The D gene is left open where the match is weak. Size values are once, few and many counts, or a class for expanded clones, and some rows have none.

j_gene | v_gene | d_gene | abundance | CDR3aa | CDR3nt
TRBJ1-2 | TRBV27 | TRBD1 | once | CASSPGQGEGFRGYTF | TGTGCCAGCAGTCCCGGACAGGGGGAGGGCTTTAGAGGCTACACCTTC
TRBJ2-7 | TRBV3-1/TRBV3-2 | - | - | CASSQDLAASYEQYF | TGTGCCAGCAGCCAAGATCTGGCCGCATCCTACGAGCAGTACTTC
TRBJ1-2 | TRBV2 | - | - | CASSTGHSGRGYTF | TGTGCCAGCAGTACGGGACATTCTGGCAGGGGCTACACCTTC
TRBJ2-7 | TRBV30 | - | - | CAWSVMGLGEQYF | TGTGCCTGGAGTGTAATGGGGCTAGGGGAGCAGTACTTC
TRBJ2-3 | TRBV6-4 | TRBD2 | - | CASSYAGGLRDTQYF | TGTGCCAGCAGTTACGCGGGGGGGCTTAGGGATACGCAGTATTTT
TRBJ2-5 | TRBV5-4 | TRBD2 | - | CASSLDWRGVKETQYF | TGTGCCAGCAGCTTGGATTGGCGGGGGGTGAAAGAGACCCAGTACTTC
TRBJ2-5 | TRBV5-1 | TRBD1 | - | CASSTGQSYQETQYF | TGCGCCAGCAGCACGGGACAGTCGTACCAAGAGACCCAGTACTTC
TRBJ2-4 | TRBV27 | TRBD1 | - | CASSPRTGGKYF | TGTGCCAGCAGTCCACGGACAGGGGGGAAGTACTTC
TRBJ1-2 | TRBV5-8 | TRBD1 | once | CASSLLQGGDYGYTF | TGTGCCAGCAGCTTATTACAGGGGGGAGACTATGGCTACACCTTC
TRBJ1-2 | TRBV11-3 | TRBD1 | - | CASSLGGGDGYTF | TGTGCCAGCAGCTTAGGAGGGGGCGATGGCTACACCTTC
TRBJ2-3 | TRBV18 | - | - | CASSPLRGASTDTQYF | TGTGCCAGCTCACCACTACGGGGGGCCAGCACAGATACGCAGTATTTT
TRBJ2-3 | TRBV6-5 | TRBD2 | - | CASSLAGATDTQYF | TGTGCCAGCAGCCTAGCGGGGGCCACAGATACGCAGTATTTT
TRBJ2-7 | TRBV5-4 | - | - | CASSSPGTQRDEQYF | TGTGCCAGCAGCTCCCCCGGGACACAGAGGGACGAGCAGTACTTC
TRBJ2-3 | TRBV5-4 | - | - | CASSLSTGMGTDTQYF | TGTGCCAGCAGCTTGTCCACCGGGATGGGCACAGATACGCAGTATTTT
TRBJ2-1 | TRBV5-6 | TRBD1 | - | CASSLPGTGENNEQFF | TGTGCCAGCAGCCTACCGGGGACAGGGGAGAATAATGAGCAGTTCTTC
TRBJ1-6 | TRBV4-3 | - | - | CASSQEGAPLHF | TGCGCCAGCAGCCAAGAAGGGGCACCCCTCCACTTT
TRBJ2-1 | TRBV7-2 | TRBD2 | once | CASSLGGLAGMTWQFF | TGTGCCAGCAGCTTAGGGGGTCTAGCGGGTATGACGTGGCAGTTCTTC